This T cell receptor (beta chain) was sequenced for a study of blood T cell repertoires in COVID-19. In the study overall: Italy, Spain and the United States were the sources of the convalescent and acute COVID-19 samples. PBMCs, B-cell-depleted T cells, or T cells were the source of the cDNA or gDNA that made up the material.

Cohort 3 donors were reported recovered after two negative PCRs, clearance, or symptom resolution. Germline CDR1 is SGHKS and CDR2 is YYEKEE (reference sequence). Deletions cut 0 bases from V and 3 bases from J, with 22 bases between. The CDR3 length is 18 residues. Per the authors' pipeline: Reference gene primer amplification in the assay estimated nucleated cell counts. Using immunoSEQ multiplex PCR, the repertoire was profiled, and TCRdb retains in-frame clones only, with some absent. That table supplies the V and J calls and clone size; D and trimming were determined from the DNA. The table shows roughly 260,000 clones, with roughly 86% occurring only once.

The origin of this receptor is a woman younger than 30 who had recovered from COVID-19. The specimen sequenced was PBMCs or T cells enriched from blood (not recorded which). The chain couples TRBV5-5 to TRBJ2-7; D might be TRBD2 (5 bases). CDR3 amino acids: CASSLVPGVKLNGYEQYF. In nucleotides, the CDR3 is TGTGCCAGCAGCTTGGTACCCGGGGTAAAATTAAACGGCTACGAGCAGTACTTC.